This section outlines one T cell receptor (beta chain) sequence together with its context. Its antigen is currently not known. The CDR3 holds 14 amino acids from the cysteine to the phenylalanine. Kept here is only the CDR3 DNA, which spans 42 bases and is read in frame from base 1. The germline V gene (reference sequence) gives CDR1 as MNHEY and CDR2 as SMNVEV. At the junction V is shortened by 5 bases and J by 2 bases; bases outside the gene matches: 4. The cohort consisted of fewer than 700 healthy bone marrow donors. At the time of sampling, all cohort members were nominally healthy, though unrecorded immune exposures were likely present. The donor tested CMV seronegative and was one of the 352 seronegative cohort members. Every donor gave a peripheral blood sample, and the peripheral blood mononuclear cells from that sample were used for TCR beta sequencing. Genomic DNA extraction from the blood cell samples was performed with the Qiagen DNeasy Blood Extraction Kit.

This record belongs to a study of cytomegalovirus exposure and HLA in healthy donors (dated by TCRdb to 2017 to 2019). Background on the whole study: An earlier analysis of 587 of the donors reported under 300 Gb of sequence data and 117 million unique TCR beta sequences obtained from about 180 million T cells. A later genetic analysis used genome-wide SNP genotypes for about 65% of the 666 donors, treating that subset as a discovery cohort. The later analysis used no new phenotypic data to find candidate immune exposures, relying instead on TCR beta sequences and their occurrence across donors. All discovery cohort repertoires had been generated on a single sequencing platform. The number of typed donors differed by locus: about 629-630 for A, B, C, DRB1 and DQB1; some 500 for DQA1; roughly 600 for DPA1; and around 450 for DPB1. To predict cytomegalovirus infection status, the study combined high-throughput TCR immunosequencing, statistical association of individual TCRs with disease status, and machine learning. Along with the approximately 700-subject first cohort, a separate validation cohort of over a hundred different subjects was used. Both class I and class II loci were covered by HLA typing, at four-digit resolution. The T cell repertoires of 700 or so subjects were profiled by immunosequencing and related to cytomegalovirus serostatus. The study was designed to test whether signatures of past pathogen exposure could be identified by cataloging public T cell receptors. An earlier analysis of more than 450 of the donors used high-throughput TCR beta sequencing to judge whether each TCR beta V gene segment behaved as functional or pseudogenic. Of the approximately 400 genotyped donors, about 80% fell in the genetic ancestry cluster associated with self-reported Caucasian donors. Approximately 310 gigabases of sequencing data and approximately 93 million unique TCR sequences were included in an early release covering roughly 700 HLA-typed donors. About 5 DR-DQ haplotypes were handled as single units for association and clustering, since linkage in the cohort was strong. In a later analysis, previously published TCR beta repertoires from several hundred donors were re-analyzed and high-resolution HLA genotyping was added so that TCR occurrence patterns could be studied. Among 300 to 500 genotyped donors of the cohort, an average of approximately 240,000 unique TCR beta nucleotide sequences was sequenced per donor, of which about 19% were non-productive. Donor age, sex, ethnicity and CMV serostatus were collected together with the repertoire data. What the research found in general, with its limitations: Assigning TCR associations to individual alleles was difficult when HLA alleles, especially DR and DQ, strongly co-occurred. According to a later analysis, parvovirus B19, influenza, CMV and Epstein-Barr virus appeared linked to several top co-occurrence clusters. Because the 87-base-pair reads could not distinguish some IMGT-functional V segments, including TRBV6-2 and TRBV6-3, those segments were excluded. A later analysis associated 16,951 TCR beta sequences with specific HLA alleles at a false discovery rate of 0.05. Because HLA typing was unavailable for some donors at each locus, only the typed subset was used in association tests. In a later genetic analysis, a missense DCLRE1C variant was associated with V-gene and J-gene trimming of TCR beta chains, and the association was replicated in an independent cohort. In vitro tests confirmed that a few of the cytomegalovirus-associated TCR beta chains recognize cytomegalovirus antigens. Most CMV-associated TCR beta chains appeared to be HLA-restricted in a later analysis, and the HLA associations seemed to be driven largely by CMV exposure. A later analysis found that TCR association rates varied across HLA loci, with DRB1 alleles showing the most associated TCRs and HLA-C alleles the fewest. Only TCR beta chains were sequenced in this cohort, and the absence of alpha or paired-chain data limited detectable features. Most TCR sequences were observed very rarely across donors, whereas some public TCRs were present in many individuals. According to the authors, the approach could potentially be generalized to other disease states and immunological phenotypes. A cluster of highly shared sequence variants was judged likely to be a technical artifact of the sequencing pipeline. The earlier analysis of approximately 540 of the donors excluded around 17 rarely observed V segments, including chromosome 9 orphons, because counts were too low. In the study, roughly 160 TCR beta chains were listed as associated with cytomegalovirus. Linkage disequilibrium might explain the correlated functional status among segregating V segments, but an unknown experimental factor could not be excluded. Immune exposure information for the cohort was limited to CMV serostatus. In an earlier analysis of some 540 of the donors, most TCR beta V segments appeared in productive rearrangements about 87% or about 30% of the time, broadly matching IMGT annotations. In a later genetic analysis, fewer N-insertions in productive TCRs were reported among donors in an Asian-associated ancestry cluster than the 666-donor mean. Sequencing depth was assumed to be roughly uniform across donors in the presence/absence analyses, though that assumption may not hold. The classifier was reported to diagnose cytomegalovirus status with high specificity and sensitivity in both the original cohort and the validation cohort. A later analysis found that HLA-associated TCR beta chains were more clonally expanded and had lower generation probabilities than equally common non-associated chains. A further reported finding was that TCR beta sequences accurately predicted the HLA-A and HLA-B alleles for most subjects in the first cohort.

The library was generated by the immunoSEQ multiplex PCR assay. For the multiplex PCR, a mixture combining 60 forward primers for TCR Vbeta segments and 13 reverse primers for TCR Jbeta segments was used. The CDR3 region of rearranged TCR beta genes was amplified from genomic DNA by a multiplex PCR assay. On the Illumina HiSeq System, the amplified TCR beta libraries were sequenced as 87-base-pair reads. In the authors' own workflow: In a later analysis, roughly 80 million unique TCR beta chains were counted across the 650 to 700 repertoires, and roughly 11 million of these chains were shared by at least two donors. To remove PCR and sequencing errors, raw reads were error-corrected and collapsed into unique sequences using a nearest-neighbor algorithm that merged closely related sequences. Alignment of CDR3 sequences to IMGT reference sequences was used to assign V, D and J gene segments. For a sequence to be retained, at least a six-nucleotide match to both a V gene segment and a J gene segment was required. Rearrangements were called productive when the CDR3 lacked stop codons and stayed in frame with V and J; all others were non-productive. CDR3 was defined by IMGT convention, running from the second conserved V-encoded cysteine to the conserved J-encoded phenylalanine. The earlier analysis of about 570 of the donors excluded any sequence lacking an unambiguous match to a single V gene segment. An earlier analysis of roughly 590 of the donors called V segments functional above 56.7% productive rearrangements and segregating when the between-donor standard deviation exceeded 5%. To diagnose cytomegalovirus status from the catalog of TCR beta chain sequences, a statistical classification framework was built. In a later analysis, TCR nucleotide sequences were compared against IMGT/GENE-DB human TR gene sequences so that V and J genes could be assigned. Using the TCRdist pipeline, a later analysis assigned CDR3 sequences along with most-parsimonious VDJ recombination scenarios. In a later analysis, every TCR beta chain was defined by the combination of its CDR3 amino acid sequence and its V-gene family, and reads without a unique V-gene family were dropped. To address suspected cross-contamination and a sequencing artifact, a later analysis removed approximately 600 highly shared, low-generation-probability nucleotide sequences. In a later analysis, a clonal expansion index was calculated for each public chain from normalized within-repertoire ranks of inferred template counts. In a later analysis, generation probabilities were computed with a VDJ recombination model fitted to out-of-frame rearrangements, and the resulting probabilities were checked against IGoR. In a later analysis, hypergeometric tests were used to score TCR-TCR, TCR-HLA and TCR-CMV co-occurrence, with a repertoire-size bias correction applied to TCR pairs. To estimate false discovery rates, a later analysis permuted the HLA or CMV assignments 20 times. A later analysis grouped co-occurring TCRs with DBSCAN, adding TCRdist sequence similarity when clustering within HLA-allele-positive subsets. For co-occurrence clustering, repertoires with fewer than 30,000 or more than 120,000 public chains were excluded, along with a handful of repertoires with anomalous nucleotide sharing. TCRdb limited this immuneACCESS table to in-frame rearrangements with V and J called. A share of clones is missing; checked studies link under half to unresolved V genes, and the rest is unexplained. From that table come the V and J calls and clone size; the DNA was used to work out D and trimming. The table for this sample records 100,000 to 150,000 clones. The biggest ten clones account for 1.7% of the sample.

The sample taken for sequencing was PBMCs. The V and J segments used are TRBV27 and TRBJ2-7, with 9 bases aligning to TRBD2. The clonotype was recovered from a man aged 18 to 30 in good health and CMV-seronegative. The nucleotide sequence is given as TGTGCCAGCAGTGCGTTAGCGGGGGCCTACGAGCAGTACTTC. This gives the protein CASSALAGAYEQYF.